Following are 31 T cell receptor beta chains from one sample sequenced in a study of OX40 agonist ivuxolimab in advanced cancers. The repertoire was sequenced with immunoSEQ multiplex PCR; TCRdb's copy has only in-frame clones and lacks some. The sample has roughly 20,000 clones; around four fifths are singletons. This sample comprised CD4+ or CD8+ T cells sorted from blood, obtained in a trial of the OX40 agonist ivuxolimab. These receptors all stem from an adult with an advanced solid tumor such as melanoma, head and neck, liver or kidney cancer.

By share, this clone counts as medium-sized. The chain uses TRBV27 and TRBJ1-5; a weak D match, TRBD1 (6 bases). Trimming took 6 bases from V and 2 from J, leaving 14 bases between them. CDR1 and CDR2 (germline): MNHEY, SMNVEV (reference sequence). The CDR3 is 15 residues long. The CDR3 region is CASSAGAVGNQPQHF. The DNA for the CDR3 is TGTGCCAGCAGCGCAGGGGCGGTGGGCAATCAGCCCCAGCATTTT.

This clone has more than one count but fewer than ten. This rearrangement joins TRBV4-3 to TRBJ1-6; D is possibly TRBD1 (5 bases). With 0 bases removed from V and 10 bases from J, the gap between germline ends came to 19 bases. The CDR3 is 17 amino acids. Germline CDR1 and CDR2: LGHNA and YSLEER. The CDR3 DNA follows: TGCGCCAGCAGCCAAGATGGTAGGGGAGGGGCGGGCTCACCCCTCCACTTT. Amino acids: CASSQDGRGGAGSPLHF.

CDR3 nucleotides: TGTGCCAGCAGCTTGGGCCTCGAGGGAGGATATAGCAATCAGCCCCAGCATTTT. As protein: CASSLGLEGGYSNQPQHF. This chain joins TRBV7-2 and TRBJ1-5; D unresolved. The V and J ends lost 3 bases and 0 bases respectively, with 18 bases between them. Germline V gene data show CDR1 as SGHTA and CDR2 as FQGNSA. This CDR3 has 18 amino acids.

This clone was detected a few times. V is TRBV28 and J is TRBJ2-2; D ambiguous. The CDR3 totals 13 residues. CDR1 MDHEN and CDR2 SYDVKM come from the germline V gene. The germline V and J ends were trimmed by 5 bases and 6 bases, with 10 bases remaining between them. CDR3 coding DNA: TGTGCCAGCAGTGACTTCTCTCCCGGGGAGCTGTTTTTT. Translation: CASSDFSPGELFF.

This chain uses TRBV27 with TRBJ2-7; 8 nucleotides align to TRBD1. The CDR3 spans 15 residues. V gave up 5 bases and J gave up 3 bases; unmatched junction bases: 9. Germline V gene data show CDR1 as MNHEY and CDR2 as SMNVEV (reference sequence). The CDR3 sequence is CASSPPFGQGYEQYF. The CDR3 DNA is TGTGCCAGCAGTCCGCCTTTTGGACAGGGCTACGAGCAGTACTTC.

V usage is TRBV7-2 and J usage is TRBJ2-1; TRBD2 matches 9 bases. Germline trimming cut 1 base from V and 6 bases from J; bases unmatched to any gene: 7. Germline V gene data show CDR1 as SGHTA and CDR2 as FQGNSA. CDR3 length: 16 amino acids. The CDR3 is CASSLGPGLAGNEQFF. The CDR3 DNA follows: TGTGCCAGCAGCTTAGGGCCGGGACTAGCCGGCAATGAGCAGTTCTTC.

V usage is TRBV18 and J usage is TRBJ2-7; D is unclear. The V end lost 3 bases, the J end lost 0 bases, and 12 bases lay between the germline ends. Germline-derived CDR1 and CDR2 are KGHSH and LQKENI. The CDR3 totals 15 residues. The CDR3 is CASSPKNVGSYEQYF. The CDR3 DNA is TGTGCCAGCTCACCCAAGAACGTCGGCTCCTACGAGCAGTACTTC.

V gene TRBV5-1 combines with J gene TRBJ1-6, with D possibly TRBD1 on 5 matching bases. The germline V gene encodes CDR1 SGHRS and CDR2 YFSETQ. Deletions cut 0 bases from V and 13 bases from J, with 14 bases between. CDR3 size: 14 residues. CDR3 nucleotides: TGCGCCAGCAGCTTGGAGTCGGGGGTGTCTCCCCTCCACTTT. Protein sequence: CASSLESGVSPLHF. The full variable domain, rest sourced from reference TRBV5-1 and TRBJ1-6, is KAGVTQTPRYLIKTRGQQVTLSCSPISGHRSVSWYQQTPGQGLQFLFEYFSETQRNKGNFPGRFSGRQFSNSRSEMNVSTLELGDSALYLCASSLESGVSPLHFGNGTRLTVT.

This clone was counted a few times. The chain employs TRBV19 and TRBJ1-2; perhaps TRBD1 as D (6 bases). CDR3 size: 16 residues. V was shortened by 7 bases and J by 4 bases, with 22 bases between the two germline ends. Per germline, CDR1 LNHDA and CDR2 SQIVND (reference sequence). Here the CDR3 reads CASIVRGGAYGYGYTF. CDR3 sequence (DNA): TGTGCCAGTATCGTACGTGGGGGCGCATACGGCTATGGCTACACCTTC.

The V and J genes are TRBV10-1 and TRBJ2-2; unclear D gene. Trimming took off 4 bases at V and 0 bases at J, with 3 bases between the two ends. Per the germline V gene, CDR1 is WNHNN and CDR2 is SYGVQD (reference sequence). The CDR3 runs to 13 residues. CDR3 amino acids: CASSVPNTGELFF. Here the CDR3 DNA reads TGCGCCAGCAGTGTACCGAACACCGGGGAGCTGTTTTTT.

J is TRBJ1-2 and V is TRBV28; D may be TRBD1 (5 bases). CDR1 and CDR2 from the germline V gene are MDHEN and SYDVKM. The length of the CDR3 is 12 residues. V lost 6 bases and J 4 bases, leaving 9 bases between the germline ends. CDR3 sequence reads: CASSRGLYGYTF. The CDR3 coding sequence is TGTGCCAGCAGCCGGGGCCTCTATGGCTACACCTTC.

The chain joins TRBV7-9 to TRBJ2-2; D gene unclear. The germline V and J ends were trimmed by 5 bases and 0 bases, with 7 bases remaining between them. There are 14 residues in the CDR3. Germline V gene lookup returns CDR1 SEHNR and CDR2 FQNEAQ (reference sequence). The CDR3 bases are TGTGCCAGCAGCCGCGAGACGAACACCGGGGAGCTGTTTTTT. Protein product: CASSRETNTGELFF.

V gene TRBV4-2 combines with J gene TRBJ1-4; D not resolved. The CDR3 is 15 amino acids. V gave up 4 bases and J gave up 7 bases, with 16 bases separating them. From germline, CDR1 is LGHNA and CDR2 YNFKEQ. The CDR3 loop is CASSRSGNGIEKLFF. For the CDR3, the DNA is TGTGCCAGCAGCCGATCGGGTAACGGAATTGAAAAACTGTTTTTT.

The chain links TRBV19 to TRBJ1-5; unclear D gene. V shed 5 bases and J shed 6 bases, with 14 bases lying between them. The CDR3 is 14 residues long. Germline V lookup: CDR1 LNHDA, CDR2 SQIVND (reference sequence). CDR3 coding DNA: TGTGCCAGTAGTCTACGACTCACGACTCAGCCCCAGCATTTT. Translated, it gives CASSLRLTTQPQHF.

The chain has TRBV7-8 and TRBJ2-7, with 11 bases identical to TRBD2. Germline trimming cut 3 bases from V and 2 bases from J; bases unmatched to any gene: 6. CDR1 is SGHVS and CDR2 is FQNEAQ in the germline V gene. The CDR3 runs to 16 residues. This chain's CDR3 is CASSFMTSGAPYEQYF. In DNA, the CDR3 is TGTGCCAGCAGCTTCATGACTAGCGGGGCCCCCTACGAGCAGTACTTC.

J is TRBJ2-1 and V is TRBV5-4, with D tentatively TRBD2 (6 bases). Germline V lookup: CDR1 SGHNT, CDR2 YYREEE (reference sequence). This CDR3 has 15 residues. Trimming stripped 5 bases from V and 4 bases from J, with 16 bases between. The CDR3 here is CASRVRGLRYNEQFF. The CDR3 region has the DNA TGTGCCAGCAGGGTGCGGGGATTGAGGTACAATGAGCAGTTCTTC. The full variable domain, in which reference TRBV5-4 and TRBJ2-1 provide the parts outside the CDR3, is ETGVTQSPTHLIKTRGQQVTLRCSSQSGHNTVSWYQQALGQGPQFIFQYYREEENGRGNFPPRFSGLQFPNYSSELNVNALELDDSALYLCASRVRGLRYNEQFFGPGTRLTVL.

V and J are TRBV25-1 and TRBJ2-5, with TRBD1 matching over 9 bases. V lost 1 base, J lost 1 base, and 7 bases stayed unmatched. In germline, CDR1 is MGHDK, CDR2 SYGVNS. This CDR3 comprises 17 residues. DNA for the CDR3: TGTGCCAGCAGTGAATTGGGACAGGGATTTCCCCAAGAGACCCAGTACTTC. It specifies CASSELGQGFPQETQYF.

This rearrangement joins TRBV2 to TRBJ2-5; 7 nucleotides line up with TRBD1. Germline loops: CDR1 SNHLY, CDR2 FYNNEI. The CDR3 loop spans 15 amino acids. Unmatched junction bases numbered 4, after V lost 3 bases and J lost 0 bases. Here the CDR3 reads CASSEQGQYQETQYF. CDR3 bases: TGTGCCAGCAGTGAGCAGGGACAGTACCAAGAGACCCAGTACTTC.

The genes are TRBV28 and TRBJ1-4, with D uncertain. Germline-derived CDR1 and CDR2 are MDHEN and SYDVKM. CDR3 length: 12 residues. The DNA of the CDR3 is TGTGGCCTTAAACTTCCTAATGAAAAACTGTTTTTT. This sequence encodes CGLKLPNEKLFF. Filled out from reference TRBV28 and TRBJ1-4, the complete variable domain reads DVKVTQSSRYLVKRTGEKVFLECVQDMDHENMFWYRQDPGLGLRLIYFSYDVKMKEKGDIPEGYSVSREKKERFSLILESASTNQTSMYLCGLKLPNEKLFFGSGTQLSVL.

The chain carries TRBV11-2 and TRBJ2-1, with TRBD2 matching over 11 bases. The CDR3 length is 15 residues. J lost 3 bases, V lost 5 bases, and 3 bases had no gene match. CDR1 and CDR2 from the germline V gene are SGHAT and FQNNGV. CDR3 bases: TGTGCCAGCAGCCTTAGCGGGGGGGACTACAATGAGCAGTTCTTC. Translated, it gives CASSLSGGDYNEQFF. Based on the CDR3 plus reference TRBV11-2 and TRBJ2-1, the full variable domain is EAGVAQSPRYKIIEKRQSVAFWCNPISGHATLYWYQQILGQGPKLLIQFQNNGVVDDSQLPKDRFSAERLKGVDSTLKIQPAKLEDSAVYLCASSLSGGDYNEQFFGPGTRLTVL.

The J gene is TRBJ1-1, the V gene TRBV2, with D maybe TRBD1 (6 bases). The CDR3 extends over 17 amino acids. Germline V CDR1 and CDR2: SNHLY, FYNNEI. The germline V and J ends were trimmed by 2 bases and 2 bases, with 18 bases remaining between them. CDR3 coding DNA: TGTGCCAGCAGTGAAAGGGGGGGCCCATTTATCAACACTGAAGCTTTCTTT. Translation: CASSERGGPFINTEAFF.

The chain has TRBV25-1 and TRBJ1-1, with 7 bases fitting TRBD1. The trim removed 4 bases at V and 9 bases at J, leaving 8 bases unmatched. This CDR3 contains 13 residues. Germline V lookup: CDR1 MGHDK, CDR2 SYGVNS. Here the CDR3 DNA reads TGTGCCAGCAGTGTCTCAGGGGGTAAGAAAGCTTTCTTT. It codes for CASSVSGGKKAFF.

The genes are TRBV4-2 and TRBJ1-1; D possibly corresponds to TRBD1 (5 bases). This CDR3 is 16 amino acids long. The V and J ends lost 0 bases and 8 bases respectively, with 19 bases between them. CDR1 and CDR2 from the germline V gene are LGHNA and YNFKEQ. The CDR3, as DNA: TGTGCCAGCAGCCAAGATCGGGGGGGAATGCCATCAGAAGCTTTCTTT. The encoded protein is CASSQDRGGMPSEAFF.

V usage is TRBV11-3 and J usage is TRBJ2-1; D is ambiguous. The germline gives CDR1 SGHNT, CDR2 YENEEA. The V end lost 2 bases, the J end lost 5 bases, and 10 bases lay between the germline ends. This CDR3 is 14 amino acids long. The CDR3 loop is CASSLKNSHNEQFF. The CDR3 region has the DNA TGTGCCAGCAGCTTAAAGAATTCTCACAATGAGCAGTTCTTC. The entire variable domain, with the rest obtained from reference TRBV11-3 and TRBJ2-1, is as follows: EAGVVQSPRYKIIEKKQPVAFWCNPISGHNTLYWYLQNLGQGPELLIRYENEEAVDDSQLPKDRFSAERLKGVDSTLKIQPAELGDSAVYLCASSLKNSHNEQFFGPGTRLTVL.

The CDR3 DNA is TGTGCCAGCGACCGCTCTGGGGCCAACGTCCTGACTTTC. Translated, it gives CASDRSGANVLTF. This chain uses TRBV7-9 with TRBJ2-6; D is uncertain. In germline, CDR1 is SEHNR, CDR2 FQNEAQ (reference sequence). The length of the CDR3 is 13 residues. The V gene lost 8 bases and the J gene lost 0 bases, with 5 bases spanning the gap.

The chain has TRBV4-3 and TRBJ2-2; the D gene could be TRBD1 or TRBD2 (5 bases each). The germline gives CDR1 LGHNA, CDR2 YSLEER. V lost 4 bases, J lost 8 bases, and 14 bases lay in between. This CDR3 region has 14 residues. The CDR3 DNA is TGCGCCAGCAGCCCCACGACTGGGGGTGGGGAGCTGTTTTTT. Residues: CASSPTTGGGELFF.

In this sample, this clone turned up once. The chain recombines TRBV27 with TRBJ1-4, with D possibly TRBD1 on 6 matching bases. Germline V CDR1 and CDR2: MNHEY, SMNVEV (reference sequence). V lost 5 bases to trimming and J lost 2 bases, with 27 bases between them. The CDR3 loop spans 20 amino acids. CDR3 DNA: TGTGCCAGCAGTCGTAGCCCCCAGCTTGTCGTAGGGGGGACTAATGAAAAACTGTTTTTT. Translation: CASSRSPQLVVGGTNEKLFF.

This clone was observed a few times. This chain connects TRBV5-5 to TRBJ2-5; D remains unclear. V was shortened by 0 bases and J by 1 base, with 7 bases between the two germline ends. This CDR3 is built from 14 residues. Germline V gives CDR1 SGHKS, CDR2 YYEKEE (reference sequence). In DNA form, the CDR3 reads TGTGCCAGCAGCTTGGGGTCTTCCCAAGAGACCCAGTACTTC. Translation: CASSLGSSQETQYF.

The rearrangement uses TRBV14 and TRBJ1-4; no clear D gene. Germline CDR1 SGHDN, CDR2 FVKESK. Trimming left V 0 bases short and J 0 bases short, with 2 bases between. The length of the CDR3 is 14 residues. The CDR3 DNA reads as TGTGCCAGCAGCCAAGATGCAACTAATGAAAAACTGTTTTTT. Translated, it gives CASSQDATNEKLFF. Full variable domain (rest looked up from reference TRBV14 and TRBJ1-4): EAGVTQFPSHSVIEKGQTVTLRCDPISGHDNLYWYRRVMGKEIKFLLHFVKESKQDESGMPNNRFLAERTGGTYSTLKVQPAELEDSGVYFCASSQDATNEKLFFGSGTQLSVL.

This chain uses TRBV14 with TRBJ1-1, with 7 nucleotides matching TRBD1. Germline V CDR1 and CDR2: SGHDN, FVKESK. The CDR3 spans 13 residues. V lost 3 bases, J lost 5 bases, and 3 bases stayed unmatched. CDR3 region: CASSQMTGTEAFF. DNA of the CDR3: TGTGCCAGCAGCCAGATGACAGGGACTGAAGCTTTCTTT. The full variable domain, its missing parts supplied by reference TRBV14 and TRBJ1-1, is EAGVTQFPSHSVIEKGQTVTLRCDPISGHDNLYWYRRVMGKEIKFLLHFVKESKQDESGMPNNRFLAERTGGTYSTLKVQPAELEDSGVYFCASSQMTGTEAFFGQGTRLTVV.

The gene calls are TRBV28 and TRBJ1-2, with 8 bases identical to TRBD1. Trimming at V came to 2 bases and at J to 8 bases, leaving 4 bases not matched to a gene. The length of the CDR3 is 13 residues. Germline lookup yields CDR1 MDHEN and CDR2 SYDVKM. In nucleotides, the CDR3 is TGTGCCAGCAGTTTACAGGGGGCGATGGGCTACACCTTC. It is translated as CASSLQGAMGYTF.